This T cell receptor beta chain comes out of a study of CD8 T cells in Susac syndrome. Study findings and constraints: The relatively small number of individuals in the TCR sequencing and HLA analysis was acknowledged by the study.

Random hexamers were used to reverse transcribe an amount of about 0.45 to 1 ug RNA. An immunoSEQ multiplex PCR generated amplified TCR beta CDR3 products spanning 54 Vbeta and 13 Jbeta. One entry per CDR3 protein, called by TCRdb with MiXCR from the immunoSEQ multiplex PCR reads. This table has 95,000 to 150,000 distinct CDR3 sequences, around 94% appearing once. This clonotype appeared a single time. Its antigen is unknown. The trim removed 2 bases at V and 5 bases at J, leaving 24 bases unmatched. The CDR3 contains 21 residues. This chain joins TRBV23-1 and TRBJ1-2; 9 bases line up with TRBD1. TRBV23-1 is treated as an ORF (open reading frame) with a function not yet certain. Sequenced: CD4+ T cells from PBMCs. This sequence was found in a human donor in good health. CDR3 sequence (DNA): TGCGCCAGCAGTCAACCGGGACAGGGAGAATCAATTGGGGTGTGGCGTTATGGCTACACCTTC. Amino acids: CASSQPGQGESIGVWRYGYTF.